Below, 17 T cell receptor beta chains from the same sample are listed, as sequenced in a study of blood T cells in healthy people across ages. Sample-barcoded 5' priming and a J-beta primer mix drove a second PCR of about 6 to 12 cycles. TCRdb ran MiXCR on the 5' RACE reads and lists one entry per CDR3 protein. The table lists 1.5 million or so distinct CDR3 sequences, roughly 43% of them singletons. What was sequenced was blood. These receptors were taken from a woman in her late teens or twenties in good health.

This clonotype has only a few counts. The chain uses TRBV20-1 and TRBJ2-5; D is perhaps TRBD1 (6 bases). TRBJ2-7 matches the DNA end more closely, so the J call is doubtful. Germline V lookup: CDR1 DFQATT, CDR2 SNEGSKA (reference sequence). CDR3 length equals 12 residues. For the CDR3, the DNA is TGCAGTGCCGCCAGGGGTTCCTACGAGCAGTACTTC. This encodes CSAARGSYEQYF.

This clonotype was detected a few times. The rearrangement joins TRBV20-1 to TRBJ1-4; TRBD1 agrees at 9 bases. V trimming: 2 bases; J trimming: 4 bases; junction bases outside the gene matches: 5. Germline CDR1 and CDR2: DFQATT and SNEGSKA (reference sequence). The CDR3 extends over 15 amino acids. The CDR3 region has the DNA TGCAGTGCTAGACCCCTGGGACAGGGTAATGAAAAACTGTTTTTT. Its protein product is CSARPLGQGNEKLFF.

The V and J genes are TRBV4-1 and TRBJ1-1; D is undetermined. Trimming took off 4 bases at V and 1 base at J, with 13 bases between the two ends. The CDR3 length is 15 residues. Germline values: CDR1 MGHRA, CDR2 YSYEKL. This chain's CDR3 is CASSLTRQQNTEAFF. CDR3 DNA: TGCGCCAGCAGCCTAACTAGGCAGCAGAACACTGAAGCTTTCTTT.

This chain links TRBV18 with TRBJ2-1; D gene unclear. CDR3 size: 13 residues. The ends were cut back, 0 bases at V and 5 bases at J, with 5 bases in the middle. Per germline, CDR1 KGHSH and CDR2 LQKENI. As DNA, the CDR3 is TGTGCCAGCTCACCACCGGTCAACAATGAGCAGTTCTTC. Its protein is CASSPPVNNEQFF.

This clonotype was detected only a few times. The chain couples TRBV9 to TRBJ1-4; D is uncertain. Germline loops: CDR1 SGDLS, CDR2 YYNGEE. V lost 0 bases and J 6 bases, leaving 3 bases between the germline ends. This CDR3 contains 12 residues. The chain's CDR3 is CASSVDDEKLFF. CDR3 in DNA: TGTGCCAGCAGCGTAGATGATGAAAAACTGTTTTTT.

The chain is built from TRBV29-1 and TRBJ2-5; D unclear. CDR1 is SQVTM, CDR2 ANQGSEA, per germline. The length of the CDR3 is 13 residues. V shed 3 bases and J shed 2 bases, with 10 bases lying between them. The CDR3 DNA reads as TGCAGCGTTGATAGTCACCTTCAAGAGACCCAGTACTTC. As protein: CSVDSHLQETQYF.

The J gene is TRBJ1-1, the V gene TRBV6-5; tentatively, D is TRBD1 (5 bases). Per the germline V gene, CDR1 is MNHEY and CDR2 is SVGAGI. The ends were cut back, 5 bases at V and 4 bases at J, with 14 bases in the middle. The CDR3 spans 14 residues. The CDR3 DNA follows: TGTGCCAGCAGTCCGGGGGTCTCAGGCACTGAAGCTTTCTTT. It specifies CASSPGVSGTEAFF.

The chain combines TRBV7-9 with TRBJ1-5; the match to TRBD1 covers 12 bases. This CDR3 has 17 amino acids. From germline, CDR1 is SEHNR and CDR2 FQNEAQ (reference sequence). V lost 5 bases, J lost 2 bases, and 7 bases stayed unmatched. The CDR3 nucleotides are TGTGCCAGCAGCAAGGGACAGGGGGCACTAGGCAATCAGCCCCAGCATTTT. Amino acids: CASSKGQGALGNQPQHF.

This sequence joins TRBV5-6 and TRBJ2-7; 7 bases match TRBD1. CDR1 SGHDT and CDR2 YYEEEE come from the germline V gene. With 4 bases clipped from V and 7 bases from J, the junction kept 8 bases outside the gene matches. The CDR3 loop spans 13 amino acids. CDR3 amino acids: CASSADRRLEQYF. In DNA, the CDR3 is TGTGCCAGCAGCGCGGACAGGCGATTGGAGCAGTACTTC.

V is TRBV20-1 and J is TRBJ2-6, with D hard to call. This CDR3 is 14 amino acids long. Trimming cost V 3 bases and J 4 bases, with 10 bases left between them. Germline CDR1 and CDR2: DFQATT and SNEGSKA (reference sequence). The DNA for the CDR3 is TGCAGTGCTAGGACGGCGTCCGGGGCCAACGTCCTGACTTTC. Translated: CSARTASGANVLTF.

The genes are TRBV3-1 and TRBJ1-1; D is possibly TRBD1 (5 bases). CDR3 length equals 13 residues. V was trimmed by 2 bases and J by 7 bases, leaving 11 bases between them. The germline V gene has CDR1 LGHDT and CDR2 YNNKEL (reference sequence). The CDR3 DNA reads TGTGCCAGCAGCCAAACGGGGCAGGGTGAAGCTTTCTTT. Protein product: CASSQTGQGEAFF.

This clonotype came up once. A junction end diverges from the germline sequence, so it may reflect a read error. V and J are TRBV20-1 and TRBJ2-1; D is ambiguous. Germline lookup yields CDR1 DFQATT and CDR2 SNEGSKA (reference sequence). CDR3 length: 13 amino acids. The CDR3 loop is CSARSDTYNEEFF. The CDR3 region has the DNA TGCAGTGCTAGAAGTGACACGTACAATGAGGAGTTCTTC.

The chain recombines TRBV20-1 with TRBJ2-3; 11 bases match TRBD2. Germline V gene data show CDR1 as DFQATT and CDR2 as SNEGSKA (reference sequence). Trimming at V came to 6 bases and at J to 0 bases, leaving 5 bases not matched to a gene. The CDR3 is made up of 15 amino acids. CDR3 nucleotide sequence: TGCAGTGCGGCGACTAGCGGGGTGAGCACAGATACGCAGTATTTT. Protein sequence: CSAATSGVSTDTQYF.

This clonotype was detected only once. The junction shows a germline mismatch at one end, possibly a read error. The chain has TRBV9 and TRBJ1-2; D not certain. Germline loops: CDR1 SGDLS, CDR2 YYNGEE. CDR3 size: 14 residues. For the CDR3, the DNA is TGTGCCAGCAGCGTAGAGAGAGGGAGGGATGGCTCCACCTTC. Its protein is CASSVERGRDGSTF.

This clonotype was detected a few times. The chain carries TRBV20-1 and TRBJ2-7; 9 bases line up with TRBD1. There are 12 residues in the CDR3. The germline V gene encodes CDR1 DFQATT and CDR2 SNEGSKA (reference sequence). Unmatched junction bases numbered 3, after V lost 5 bases and J lost 4 bases. CDR3 coding DNA: TGCAGTGCTGACGGGACAGGGTACGAGCAGTACTTC. As protein: CSADGTGYEQYF.

The chain has TRBV27 and TRBJ2-7, with a possible D match to TRBD2 (6 bases). Trimming took 7 bases from V and 2 from J, leaving 12 bases between them. Germline CDR1 MNHEY, CDR2 SMNVEV (reference sequence). The CDR3 is made up of 13 amino acids. The chain's CDR3 is CASTRTGAYEQYF. The CDR3, as DNA: TGTGCCAGCACCCGCACGGGAGCCTACGAGCAGTACTTC.

This clonotype showed up just once. V and J are TRBV11-1 and TRBJ2-5; D remains ambiguous. The J call is in doubt because the DNA end fits TRBJ2-7 better. The germline CDR1 and CDR2 sequences are SGHAT and FQDESV (reference sequence). This CDR3 contains 13 residues. CDR3 amino acids: CASSQTSTYEQYF. CDR3 sequence (DNA): TGTGCCAGCAGCCAAACGTCGACCTACGAGCAGTACTTC.